This T cell receptor beta chain comes out of a study of shared clonotypes between healthy human individuals. Study-wide points: Only blood was sampled; tissue repertoires likely differ.

CDR1 and CDR2 (germline): MNHEY, SMNVEV (reference sequence). The CDR3 runs to 15 residues. V was clipped by 0 bases and J by 0 bases, with 8 bases between them. The assay was immunoSEQ multiplex PCR, and TCRdb's table has in-frame clones only and misses some. The data hold 450,000 to 650,000 clones, with roughly 72% observed a single time. Details on this clone: Its specificity is unknown.

This chain joins TRBV27 and TRBJ1-2; D is undetermined. Sequenced material: PBMCs. The sequence was obtained from a woman aged 35 to 49 in good health. Some clones in this sample may be carry-over from other donors' samples. This CDR3 is CASSLSWDTNYGYTF. The CDR3 nucleotides read TGTGCCAGCAGTTTATCGTGGGATACTAACTATGGCTACACCTTC.